A single sample is the source of the 10 T cell receptor beta chains below, sequenced in a study of cytomegalovirus exposure and HLA in healthy donors. The PCR used 60 Vbeta and 13 Jbeta primers. Using immunoSEQ multiplex PCR, the repertoire was profiled, and TCRdb retains in-frame clones only, with some absent. The sample has around 140,000 clones, roughly 79% seen once. Sequenced: PBMCs. The receptors derive from a woman in her thirties or forties in good health and CMV-seronegative.

The chain carries TRBV6-5 and TRBJ2-7; D gene unclear. The V end lost 0 bases, the J end lost 4 bases, and 7 bases lay between the germline ends. This CDR3 region has 13 residues. From germline, CDR1 is MNHEY and CDR2 SVGAGI. CDR3 sequence (DNA): TGTGCCAGCAGTTACTCTCCCGTTTACGAGCAGTACTTC. This translates into CASSYSPVYEQYF.

The chain uses TRBV7-2 and TRBJ2-3, with D unresolved. In germline, CDR1 is SGHTA, CDR2 FQGNSA. V shed 2 bases and J shed 4 bases, with 13 bases lying between them. CDR3 length: 15 amino acids. The CDR3 region has the DNA TGTGCCAGCAGCTTATCGCCCCTGGTAGCAGATACGCAGTATTTT. Translation: CASSLSPLVADTQYF.

The V and J genes are TRBV30 and TRBJ2-1, with 8 bases aligning to TRBD1. The CDR3 covers 12 residues. Germline CDR1 GTSNPN, CDR2 SVGIG (reference sequence). The CDR3 region has the DNA TGTGCAAAGGACAGGGACGGCTTTGAGCAGTTCTTC. Residues: CAKDRDGFEQFF.

In this sample, this clone turned up a few times. V usage is TRBV6-5 and J usage is TRBJ1-1; D uncertain. Germline-derived CDR1 and CDR2 are MNHEY and SVGAGI. V dropped 6 bases and J dropped 1 base, with 3 bases sitting between them. The CDR3 sequence is 11 residues long. CDR3 DNA: TGTGCCAGCAGCAGGAACACTGAAGCTTTCTTT. It encodes CASSRNTEAFF.

The chain links TRBV4-2 to TRBJ1-1, with D unclear. V was trimmed by 2 bases and J by 2 bases, leaving 6 bases between them. From germline, CDR1 is LGHNA and CDR2 YNFKEQ. The CDR3 is made up of 13 amino acids. CDR3 loop: CASSQSGNTEAFF. In DNA form, the CDR3 reads TGTGCCAGCAGCCAATCGGGTAACACTGAAGCTTTCTTT.

CDR3 amino acids: CASQGGPSLKLFF. The DNA for the CDR3 is TGTGCCAGCCAAGGGGGCCCGAGCCTTAAACTGTTTTTT. The gene calls are TRBV6-5 and TRBJ1-4; 7 bases map to TRBD1. Germline V gene lookup returns CDR1 MNHEY and CDR2 SVGAGI. The CDR3 spans 13 residues. Germline trimming cut 8 bases from V and 11 bases from J; bases unmatched to any gene: 11.

J is TRBJ2-3 and V is TRBV7-9; maybe TRBD1 (5 bases). Germline V gives CDR1 SEHNR, CDR2 FQNEAQ (reference sequence). V was pared by 2 bases and J by 4 bases, with 7 bases between. This CDR3 is 13 amino acids long. Here the CDR3 DNA reads TGTGCCAGCAGCTTACAGGGCGCAGATACGCAGTATTTT. Residues: CASSLQGADTQYF. The variable domain in full, with the rest retrieved from reference TRBV7-9 and TRBJ2-3, is DTGVSQNPRHKITKRGQNVTFRCDPISEHNRLYWYRQTLGQGPEFLTYFQNEAQLEKSRLLSDRFSAERPKGSFSTLEIQRTEQGDSAMYLCASSLQGADTQYFGPGTRLTVL.

The chain joins TRBV11-1 to TRBJ2-7; 10 bases are shared with TRBD1. The J segment lost 2 bases and the V segment lost 5 bases, leaving 6 bases of the junction unmatched. Germline V gives CDR1 SGHAT, CDR2 FQDESV (reference sequence). The CDR3 has 15 amino acids. In nucleotides, the CDR3 is TGTGCCAGCAGCCCATCGGACAGGGGGACCTACGAGCAGTACTTC. Encoded protein: CASSPSDRGTYEQYF.

In its sample, this clone was seen once. The chain carries TRBV7-8 and TRBJ1-1; 10 positions agree with TRBD1. The germline V gene has CDR1 SGHVS and CDR2 FQNEAQ. The CDR3 runs 14 residues. Trimming removed 1 base from V and 7 bases from J; junction bases left unmatched: 3. The CDR3 region has the DNA TGTGCCAGCAGCTTAGGGGACAGGGGCCGTGAAGCTTTCTTT. Translation gives CASSLGDRGREAFF. The variable domain in full, completed from reference TRBV7-8 and TRBJ1-1, reads GAGVSQSPRYKVAKRGQDVALRCDPISGHVSLFWYQQALGQGPEFLTYFQNEAQLDKSGLPSDRFFAERPEGSVSTLKIQRTQQEDSAVYLCASSLGDRGREAFFGQGTRLTVV.

V usage is TRBV29-1 and J usage is TRBJ1-1, with TRBD1 as a possible D gene (6 bases). The ends were cut back, 6 bases at V and 1 base at J, with 18 bases in the middle. The CDR3 is 15 residues long. CDR1 SQVTM and CDR2 ANQGSEA come from the germline V gene. The CDR3 region is CSVLPSRGGNTEAFF. The CDR3, as DNA: TGCAGCGTCCTCCCAAGCAGGGGCGGGAACACTGAAGCTTTCTTT.